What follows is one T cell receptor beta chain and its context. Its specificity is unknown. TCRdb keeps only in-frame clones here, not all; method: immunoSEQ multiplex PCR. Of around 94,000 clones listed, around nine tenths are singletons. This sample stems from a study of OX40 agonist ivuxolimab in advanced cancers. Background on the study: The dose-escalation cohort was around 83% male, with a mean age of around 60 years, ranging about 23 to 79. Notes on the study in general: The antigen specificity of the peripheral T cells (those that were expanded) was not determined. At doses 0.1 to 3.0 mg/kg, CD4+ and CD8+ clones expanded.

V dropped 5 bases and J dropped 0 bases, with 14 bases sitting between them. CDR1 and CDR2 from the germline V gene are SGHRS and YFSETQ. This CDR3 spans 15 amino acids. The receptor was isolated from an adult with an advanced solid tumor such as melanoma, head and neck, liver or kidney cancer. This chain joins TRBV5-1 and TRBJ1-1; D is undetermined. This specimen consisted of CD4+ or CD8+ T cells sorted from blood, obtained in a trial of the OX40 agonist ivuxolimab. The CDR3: CASSPAEGMNTEAFF. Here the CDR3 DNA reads TGCGCCAGCAGTCCGGCGGAGGGCATGAACACTGAAGCTTTCTTT.